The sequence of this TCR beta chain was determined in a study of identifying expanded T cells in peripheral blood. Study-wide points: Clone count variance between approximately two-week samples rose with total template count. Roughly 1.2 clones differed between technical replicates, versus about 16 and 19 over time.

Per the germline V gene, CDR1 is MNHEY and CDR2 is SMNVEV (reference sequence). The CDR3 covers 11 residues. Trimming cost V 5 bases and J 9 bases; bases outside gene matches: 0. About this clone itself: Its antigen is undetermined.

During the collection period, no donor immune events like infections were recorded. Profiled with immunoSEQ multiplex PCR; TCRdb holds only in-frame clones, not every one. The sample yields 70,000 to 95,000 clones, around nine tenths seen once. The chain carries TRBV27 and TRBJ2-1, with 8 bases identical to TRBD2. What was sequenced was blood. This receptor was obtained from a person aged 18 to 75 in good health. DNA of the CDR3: TGTGCCAGCAGTAGCGGGGGTGAGCAGTTCTTC. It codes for CASSSGGEQFF.